The sequence of this TCR beta chain was determined in a study of control samples from healthy donors and cancer patients. This clone appeared once. Profiling relied on immunoSEQ multiplex PCR, and the TCRdb table lists in-frame clones only, not all of them. This sample has approximately 99,000 clones; approximately 82% occur once, and the top ten carry 6% to 8%. This CDR3 is 16 amino acids long. CDR1 is LGHNA and CDR2 is YNFKEQ in the germline V gene. The ends were cut back, 2 bases at V and 0 bases at J, with 11 bases in the middle. The sequence derives from a young man in good health. The sequenced sample consisted of blood. The rearrangement uses TRBV4-2 and TRBJ2-1; no clear D gene. The CDR3 protein is CASSQRRFDSYNEQFF. In nucleotides, the CDR3 is TGTGCCAGCAGCCAAAGGCGGTTCGACTCCTACAATGAGCAGTTCTTC.